This paragraph reports one T cell receptor (beta chain). Per the original data handling: Reference gene primer amplification gave estimated nucleated cell counts. TCRdb's copy holds only in-frame clones and misses some; the assay was immunoSEQ multiplex PCR. V, J and clone size reflect that table, while D and trimming were determined from the DNA. In the table there are about 230,000 clones, around 84% of which are singletons. This specimen belongs to a study of blood T cell repertoires in COVID-19. Across the whole study: Donors in the United States, Italy and Spain gave samples during acute or convalescent COVID-19. The analysed material was cDNA or gDNA that came from T cells, B-cell-depleted T cells, or PBMCs.

Germline-derived CDR1 and CDR2 are LNHDA and SQIVND (reference sequence). This CDR3 spans 16 amino acids. V lost 1 base, J lost 2 bases, and 7 bases stayed unmatched. This TCR was sampled from a man in his fifties or sixties with COVID-19, enrolled during active disease. The chain combines TRBV19 with TRBJ1-2; 7 nucleotides agree with TRBD1. The sequencing input was peripheral blood. CDR3 amino acids: CASSIGRQGMNYGYTF. The CDR3 DNA reads TGTGCCAGTAGTATAGGCCGACAGGGAATGAACTATGGCTACACCTTC.